This TCR beta chain was sequenced during a study of technical replicates of blood from a handful of donors. This clone was found once. Other DNA sequences within the sample encode an identical CDR3. Method: immunoSEQ multiplex PCR; TCRdb's copy keeps in-frame clones and lacks some. The sample lists some 14,000 clones, approximately 80% seen once, with approximately 11% in the top ten. Germline CDR1 and CDR2: SGHRS and YFSETQ. The V end lost 4 bases, the J end lost 1 base, and 13 bases lay between the germline ends. CDR3 size: 15 residues. The chain joins TRBV5-1 to TRBJ2-3; unclear D gene. This TCR was sampled from a human donor in good health. Input material: PBMCs. The CDR3 DNA is TGCGCCAGCAGCCTGGTAGAGCCTGGCACAGATACGCAGTATTTT. Translation gives CASSLVEPGTDTQYF.